Following are 15 T cell receptor beta chains from one sample sequenced in a study of CD8 T cells in Susac syndrome. The RNA, roughly 0.5 to 1 ug, was put through reverse transcription using random hexamers. MiXCR, applied by TCRdb to the immunoSEQ multiplex PCR reads, yields one record per CDR3 protein. The table includes about 84,000 distinct CDR3 sequences, over 80% detected once. What was sequenced was CD8+ T cells from PBMCs. All receptors come from a human donor in good health.

The chain carries TRBV19 and TRBJ1-1; TRBD1 is a possible D gene (6 bases). The CDR3 has 13 residues. Trimming pared 3 bases from V and 4 bases from J, leaving 9 bases between. CDR1 and CDR2 from the germline V gene are LNHDA and SQIVND (reference sequence). The CDR3 DNA reads as TGTGCCAGTAGTATGGAGGGGGGCACTGAAGCTTTCTTT. Residues: CASSMEGGTEAFF.

The chain carries TRBV7-6 and TRBJ2-7; D not resolved. The CDR3 covers 13 residues. The ends were cut back, 2 bases at V and 3 bases at J, with 8 bases in the middle. Germline assignment: CDR1 SGHVS and CDR2 FNYEAQ. The CDR3 coding sequence is TGTGCCAGCAGCTTAATGATGAGCTACGAGCAGTACTTC. Translating it yields CASSLMMSYEQYF.

This clonotype appeared once. This sequence joins TRBV5-6 and TRBJ2-2; no definite D call. Germline CDR1 and CDR2: SGHDT and YYEEEE. The CDR3 loop spans 12 amino acids. V lost 1 base to trimming and J lost 7 bases, with 5 bases between them. The CDR3 loop reads CASSLFYGELFF. In DNA form, the CDR3 reads TGTGCCAGCAGCTTGTTCTACGGGGAGCTGTTTTTT. The full variable domain, completed using reference TRBV5-6 and TRBJ2-2, is DAGVTQSPTHLIKTRGQQVTLRCSPKSGHDTVSWYQQALGQGPQFIFQYYEEEERQRGNFPDRFSGHQFPNYSSELNVNALLLGDSALYLCASSLFYGELFFGEGSRLTVL.

The chain joins TRBV5-5 to TRBJ2-3, with D unclear. Germline-derived CDR1 and CDR2 are SGHKS and YYEKEE (reference sequence). V was pared by 4 bases and J by 4 bases, with 13 bases between. The CDR3 runs 14 residues. CDR3 loop: CASSLARWPDTQYF. The CDR3, as DNA: TGTGCCAGCAGCCTCGCGCGGTGGCCAGATACGCAGTATTTT.

The chain carries TRBV27 and TRBJ1-2; the D is unclear. The CDR3 sequence is 14 residues long. CDR1 and CDR2 from the germline V gene are MNHEY and SMNVEV (reference sequence). V gave up 0 bases and J gave up 3 bases, with 8 bases separating them. The DNA for the CDR3 is TGTGCCAGCAGTTTATCGGCCGGCTACTATGGCTACACCTTC. This encodes CASSLSAGYYGYTF.

This clonotype has only one observation. V and J are TRBV13 and TRBJ2-1; D could derive from TRBD1 or TRBD2 (5 bases each). Trimming stripped 5 bases from V and 4 bases from J, with 15 bases between. The CDR3 has 15 residues. CDR1 is PRHDT and CDR2 is FYEKMQ in the germline V gene (reference sequence). CDR3 in amino acids: CASSPWGSTYNEQFF. In DNA form, the CDR3 reads TGTGCCAGCAGCCCCTGGGGGTCGACGTACAATGAGCAGTTCTTC.

This sequence joins TRBV21-1 and TRBJ1-1; the D call in the table, TRBD1, was not verified against the DNA. TRBV21-1 has pseudogene status. The CDR3 spans 13 residues. The CDR3 nucleotides are TGTGCCAAAGGTCTAGGGGTGAACACTGAAGCTTTCTTT. This gives the protein CAKGLGVNTEAFF.

The rearrangement joins TRBV3-1 to TRBJ2-6; D may be TRBD1 or TRBD2 (5 bases each). The V end lost 4 bases, the J end lost 3 bases, and 10 bases lay between the germline ends. Per germline, CDR1 LGHDT and CDR2 YNNKEL (reference sequence). This CDR3 comprises 15 residues. CDR3: CASSPGGYGANVLTF. For the CDR3, the DNA is TGTGCCAGCAGCCCTGGGGGTTATGGGGCCAACGTCCTGACTTTC.

This chain connects TRBV7-9 to TRBJ2-1; no reliable D call. Germline CDR1 reads SEHNR; CDR2 reads FQNEAQ (reference sequence). The CDR3 is 16 amino acids. The germline V and J ends were trimmed by 7 bases and 4 bases, with 20 bases remaining between them. The CDR3 is CASTDLLRASYNEQFF. CDR3 coding DNA: TGTGCCAGCACCGATCTCCTCCGAGCGTCATACAATGAGCAGTTCTTC.

This sequence joins TRBV12-3 or TRBV12-4 and TRBJ2-2; 8 nucleotides align to TRBD1. This CDR3 region has 13 residues. After removal of 8 bases from V and 7 bases from J, the junction contained 6 bases not matched to a gene. The CDR3 nucleotides are TGTGCCAGCTCGACAGGGGACGGCGGGGAGCTGTTTTTT. Protein: CASSTGDGGELFF.

The V call is TRBV7-2, the J call TRBJ2-7, with 9 bases matching TRBD1. From germline, CDR1 is SGHTA and CDR2 FQGNSA. The CDR3 is made up of 14 amino acids. V lost 7 bases and J lost 4; bases outside the gene matches: 8. CDR3: CASTHGTGFYEQYF. The CDR3 DNA is TGTGCCAGCACCCACGGGACAGGGTTTTACGAGCAGTACTTC.

The rearrangement links TRBV23-1 to TRBJ1-1; D unresolved. TRBV23-1 is recorded as an ORF, its role being uncertain. The V gene lost 6 bases and the J gene lost 10 bases, with 15 bases spanning the gap. This CDR3 is built from 12 residues. CDR3 nucleotides: TGCGCCAGCAGCCCCGGACCGCCTGGAGCTTTCTTT. Protein: CASSPGPPGAFF.

V usage is TRBV6-1 and J usage is TRBJ2-5, with D perhaps TRBD1 or TRBD2 (5 bases each). Trimming left V 5 bases short and J 3 bases short, with 13 bases between. The CDR3 is 14 amino acids. CDR1 MNHNS and CDR2 SASEGT come from the germline V gene. The CDR3 DNA is TGTGCCAGCAGTCGTCTAGTGGGGGAAGAGACCCAGTACTTC. This translates into CASSRLVGEETQYF.

The chain uses TRBV3-1 and TRBJ2-7, with 7 bases lining up with TRBD1. CDR1 is LGHDT, CDR2 YNNKEL, per germline (reference sequence). The CDR3 is made up of 16 amino acids. The trim removed 0 bases at V and 2 bases at J, leaving 7 bases unmatched. CDR3 bases: TGTGCCAGCAGCCAAGATCAGGCAGGGGGTCCCTACGAGCAGTACTTC. Its translation: CASSQDQAGGPYEQYF.

J is TRBJ2-5 and V is TRBV9, with D hard to call. This CDR3 contains 13 residues. Trimming cost V 3 bases and J 4 bases, with 10 bases left between them. Germline loops: CDR1 SGDLS, CDR2 YYNGEE. CDR3 residues: CASSDRVGETQYF. Written as DNA, the CDR3 is TGTGCCAGCAGCGATCGCGTAGGAGAGACCCAGTACTTC.